The 32 T cell receptor beta chains listed next were all sequenced from one sample in a study of T cell responses to AZD1222 COVID-19 vaccine. This table comes from immunoSEQ multiplex PCR, and its TCRdb copy is limited to in-frame clones, with some not included. The sample carries 100,000 to 150,000 clones, less than 95% recorded once. The source material was peripheral blood, sampled on day 0 of AZD1222 vaccination. The receptors were gathered from an adult in good health.

The V gene is TRBV5-6, the J gene TRBJ2-3, with D unresolved. V was pared by 0 bases and J by 10 bases, with 9 bases between. The CDR3 covers 12 residues. Germline V lookup: CDR1 SGHDT, CDR2 YYEEEE. The CDR3, as DNA: TGTGCCAGCAGCTTGGACACCCATCCGCAGTATTTT. Protein: CASSLDTHPQYF. Full variable domain (outside the CDR3, taken from reference TRBV5-6 and TRBJ2-3): DAGVTQSPTHLIKTRGQQVTLRCSPKSGHDTVSWYQQALGQGPQFIFQYYEEEERQRGNFPDRFSGHQFPNYSSELNVNALLLGDSALYLCASSLDTHPQYFGPGTRLTVL.

The chain combines TRBV19 with TRBJ2-1; the D gene could be TRBD1 or TRBD2 (5 bases each). The V and J ends lost 5 bases and 9 bases respectively, with 17 bases between them. From germline, CDR1 is LNHDA and CDR2 SQIVND (reference sequence). This CDR3 is 14 amino acids long. DNA for the CDR3: TGTGCCAGTAGTGTTCCCGGGACCCATGGTGAGCAGTTCTTC. Translation gives CASSVPGTHGEQFF.

This chain connects TRBV15 to TRBJ1-5; D unresolved. Germline values: CDR1 LNHNV, CDR2 YYDKDF (reference sequence). The length of the CDR3 is 15 residues. Between the trimmed V and J ends, which lost 0 bases and 7 bases, there was a span of 13 bases. The CDR3 region has the DNA TGTGCCACCAGCAGAGATCGGTCGCCGAACCAGCCCCAGCATTTT. Encoded protein: CATSRDRSPNQPQHF.

The chain links TRBV18 to TRBJ2-7; maybe TRBD2 (5 bases). The CDR3 sequence is 15 residues long. Looked up from germline, CDR1 is KGHSH and CDR2 is LQKENI. Trimming removed 1 base from V and 3 bases from J, with 13 bases in between. Written as DNA, the CDR3 is TGTGCCAGCTCACCACTCGAGCGTGAGGGCTACGAGCAGTACTTC. Translation gives CASSPLEREGYEQYF.

This sequence joins TRBV19 and TRBJ2-7; D is undetermined. V gave up 6 bases and J gave up 2 bases, with 17 bases separating them. The V gene's germline CDR1 is LNHDA and CDR2 SQIVND (reference sequence). The CDR3 sequence is 15 residues long. CDR3: CASSHLVASTYEQYF. CDR3 nucleotides: TGTGCCAGTAGCCACCTAGTAGCCTCCACCTACGAGCAGTACTTC.

The chain links TRBV11-2 to TRBJ2-2; 12 positions agree with TRBD2. The CDR3 sequence is 17 residues long. V was clipped by 2 bases and J by 5 bases; unmatched bases: 6. Germline V lookup: CDR1 SGHAT, CDR2 FQNNGV. The CDR3 region is CASSLLAGGMVTGELFF. Written as DNA, the CDR3 is TGTGCCAGCAGCTTACTAGCGGGAGGGATGGTGACCGGGGAGCTGTTTTTT.

V usage is TRBV28 and J usage is TRBJ1-6; D is possibly TRBD1 (6 bases). Germline CDR1 is MDHEN and CDR2 is SYDVKM. Trimming took off 5 bases at V and 7 bases at J, with 12 bases between the two ends. This CDR3 contains 14 residues. CDR3 sequence reads: CASSVDRQNSPLHF. The CDR3 DNA reads TGTGCCAGCAGTGTCGACAGGCAGAATTCACCCCTCCACTTT.

The V gene is TRBV5-1, the J gene TRBJ1-2, with D possibly matching TRBD1 (5 bases). This CDR3 is built from 12 residues. Trimming took 0 bases from V and 5 from J, leaving 5 bases between them. The germline V gene has CDR1 SGHRS and CDR2 YFSETQ. The CDR3 DNA reads TGCGCCAGCAGCTTGGGGGGGTATGGCTACACCTTC. Its translation is CASSLGGYGYTF.

V gene TRBV30 combines with J gene TRBJ1-6; a possible D gene is TRBD1 (5 bases). Per germline, CDR1 GTSNPN and CDR2 SVGIG (reference sequence). V was trimmed by 2 bases and J by 14 bases, leaving 19 bases between them. This CDR3 is 14 amino acids long. In DNA, the CDR3 is TGTGCCTGGAGTCCAACAAGGGGTCATTCGGCCCTCCACTTT. Translating gives CAWSPTRGHSALHF.

This clone appeared once. CDR3 in amino acids: CASSPGGGELFF. The CDR3 coding sequence is TGCGCCAGCAGTCCCGGAGGGGGGGAACTGTTTTTT. This chain uses TRBV5-1 with TRBJ1-4, with D perhaps TRBD1 (6 bases). The V gene's germline CDR1 is SGHRS and CDR2 YFSETQ. CDR3 size: 12 residues. V lost 5 bases to trimming and J lost 12 bases, with 14 bases between them.

The J gene is TRBJ2-3, the V gene TRBV27, with D hard to call. V shed 5 bases and J shed 4 bases, with 10 bases lying between them. This CDR3 region has 13 residues. Germline V gene lookup returns CDR1 MNHEY and CDR2 SMNVEV (reference sequence). The CDR3 DNA is TGTGCCAGCAGTATTGGTCGTGCAGATACGCAGTATTTT. Protein: CASSIGRADTQYF.

This clone occurred a few times. The rearrangement links TRBV9 to TRBJ1-6, with D perhaps matching TRBD1 (5 bases). V lost 5 bases and J 10 bases, leaving 13 bases between the germline ends. CDR3 size: 13 residues. Germline V gives CDR1 SGDLS, CDR2 YYNGEE. The chain's CDR3 is CASRFDGGSPLHF. CDR3 DNA sequence: TGTGCCAGCAGGTTCGACGGGGGATCACCCCTCCACTTT.

The CDR3: CASSLAPRDAFYGYTF. In DNA form, the CDR3 reads TGCGCCAGCAGCTTGGCCCCCAGGGACGCCTTCTATGGCTACACCTTC. This sequence joins TRBV5-1 and TRBJ1-2; TRBD1 is a possible D gene (5 bases). Looked up from germline, CDR1 is SGHRS and CDR2 is YFSETQ. The V and J ends lost 0 bases and 4 bases respectively, with 16 bases between them. The CDR3 is 16 amino acids.

This clone was picked up one time. The V and J genes are TRBV27 and TRBJ1-1; D ambiguous. V lost 4 bases and J lost 5, with 11 bases in between. The CDR3 sequence is 13 residues long. Germline CDR1 reads MNHEY; CDR2 reads SMNVEV (reference sequence). The CDR3 protein is CASSSNLGTEAFF. CDR3 coding DNA: TGTGCCAGCAGTTCCAACCTGGGGACTGAAGCTTTCTTT.

The chain links TRBV28 to TRBJ1-3; possible D gene TRBD1, 6 bases. V was shortened by 4 bases and J by 0 bases, with 13 bases between the two germline ends. The CDR3 loop spans 16 amino acids. Germline lookup yields CDR1 MDHEN and CDR2 SYDVKM. The chain's CDR3 is CASSSYPQGSGNTIYF. DNA of the CDR3: TGTGCCAGCAGTTCGTACCCACAGGGCTCTGGAAACACCATATATTTT.

The chain uses TRBV5-1 and TRBJ1-1; D uncertain. Trimming left V 5 bases short and J 1 base short, with 12 bases between. The germline CDR1 and CDR2 sequences are SGHRS and YFSETQ. This CDR3 has 14 amino acids. The CDR3 region has the DNA TGCGCCAGCAGTTATGGACCGGGGAACACTGAAGCTTTCTTT. This sequence encodes CASSYGPGNTEAFF.

The gene calls are TRBV7-9 and TRBJ1-2; TRBD1 aligns across 7 bases. V was pared by 1 base and J by 5 bases, with 1 base of the junction left unmatched. This CDR3 comprises 13 residues. The germline V gene encodes CDR1 SEHNR and CDR2 FQNEAQ (reference sequence). DNA of the CDR3: TGTGCCAGCAGCTTAGTACAGGGGTATGGCTACACCTTC. It specifies CASSLVQGYGYTF.

The V gene is TRBV6-1, the J gene TRBJ1-5, with unresolved D. V lost 3 bases, J lost 14 bases, and 14 bases lay in between. Germline CDR1 MNHNS, CDR2 SASEGT. The CDR3 runs 12 residues. CDR3 amino acids: CASSEGIASEHF. The CDR3 nucleotides read TGTGCCAGCAGTGAGGGGATCGCATCCGAGCATTTT.

The chain links TRBV6-5 to TRBJ2-7, with TRBD2 identical over 7 bases. This CDR3 contains 12 residues. Per germline, CDR1 MNHEY and CDR2 SVGAGI. Losses at the gene ends were 6 bases for V and 3 bases for J; bases not matched to a gene: 2. CDR3 in DNA: TGTGCCAGCAGCTGGGGGGGCTACGAGCAGTACTTC. It is translated as CASSWGGYEQYF.

The chain joins TRBV5-1 to TRBJ2-7; 7 bases match TRBD2. The J segment lost 7 bases and the V segment lost 1 base, leaving 17 bases of the junction unmatched. CDR3 size: 17 residues. Germline CDR1 is SGHRS and CDR2 is YFSETQ. The chain's CDR3 is CASSLFGGGPFSGEQYF. The CDR3 nucleotides read TGCGCCAGCAGCTTGTTTGGGGGAGGGCCCTTCAGCGGGGAGCAGTACTTC.

This clone turned up a few times. This sequence joins TRBV20-1 and TRBJ2-5; D is ambiguous. This CDR3 spans 10 amino acids. V lost 6 bases, J lost 4 bases, and 6 bases lay in between. Germline-derived CDR1 and CDR2 are DFQATT and SNEGSKA (reference sequence). CDR3 coding DNA: TGCAGTGCCCTGGGAGAGACCCAGTACTTC. It yields the protein CSALGETQYF.

This clone was seen once. This chain joins TRBV11-2 and TRBJ2-2; D is ambiguous. Trimming stripped 5 bases from V and 2 bases from J, with 3 bases between. The CDR3 extends over 12 amino acids. The germline CDR1 and CDR2 sequences are SGHAT and FQNNGV. CDR3 DNA: TGTGCCAGCAGCGGAAACACCGGGGAGCTGTTTTTT. This codes for CASSGNTGELFF. The whole variable domain, filled in from reference TRBV11-2 and TRBJ2-2, reads EAGVAQSPRYKIIEKRQSVAFWCNPISGHATLYWYQQILGQGPKLLIQFQNNGVVDDSQLPKDRFSAERLKGVDSTLKIQPAKLEDSAVYLCASSGNTGELFFGEGSRLTVL.

The chain has TRBV12-3 or TRBV12-4 and TRBJ2-7; D is perhaps TRBD1 (5 bases). There are 13 residues in the CDR3. Trimming removed 2 bases from V and 7 bases from J, with 12 bases in between. The CDR3 DNA sequence: TGTGCCAGCAGTTTACCAGGGCCTGGTGAGCAGTACTTC. Translated: CASSLPGPGEQYF.

The V gene is TRBV19, the J gene TRBJ1-6; perhaps TRBD1 as D (5 bases). Germline lookup yields CDR1 LNHDA and CDR2 SQIVND (reference sequence). The CDR3 has 16 residues. The V end lost 9 bases, the J end lost 4 bases, and 19 bases lay between the germline ends. Here the CDR3 reads CASSTLGAPYNSPLHF. DNA of the CDR3: TGTGCCAGCTCCACTCTCGGGGCGCCGTATAATTCACCCCTCCACTTT.

There are many counts of this clone. The rearrangement links TRBV2 to TRBJ1-5; tentative D call: TRBD1 (6 bases). This CDR3 contains 15 residues. Germline CDR1 is SNHLY and CDR2 is FYNNEI. Trimming took off 6 bases at V and 9 bases at J, with 21 bases between the two ends. The CDR3: CASSIFGLLQGPQHF. CDR3 sequence (DNA): TGTGCCAGCAGCATATTCGGGCTCCTACAGGGGCCCCAGCATTTT.

This clone showed up just once. This chain connects TRBV12-3 or TRBV12-4 to TRBJ1-6; D unresolved. The CDR3 covers 13 residues. The V gene lost 3 bases and the J gene lost 6 bases, with 6 bases spanning the gap. Here the CDR3 reads CASSLAGNSPLHF. CDR3 in DNA: TGTGCCAGCAGTTTGGCGGGTAATTCACCCCTCCACTTT.

This chain connects TRBV11-2 to TRBJ2-7; D is perhaps TRBD1 (5 bases). Germline assignment: CDR1 SGHAT and CDR2 FQNNGV. The CDR3 contains 12 residues. Trimming cost V 3 bases and J 7 bases, with 10 bases left between them. CDR3 in DNA: TGTGCCAGCAGCTTTGCAGGGCTAGAGCAGTACTTC. Amino acid sequence: CASSFAGLEQYF.

The chain recombines TRBV4-1 with TRBJ2-1; D is ambiguous. CDR3 length: 16 amino acids. V was cut by 0 bases and J by 2 bases, with 11 bases left in between. CDR1 and CDR2 (germline): MGHRA, YSYEKL. CDR3 amino acids: CASSQDGTRAYNEQFF. DNA for the CDR3: TGCGCCAGCAGCCAAGATGGTACCCGGGCCTACAATGAGCAGTTCTTC.

CDR3 DNA sequence: TGTGCCAGCAGCTCAGGGGCGGATGGCACAGATACGCAGTATTTT. Its protein product is CASSSGADGTDTQYF. The chain recombines TRBV5-4 with TRBJ2-3; weak D call: TRBD1 (6 bases). Germline CDR1 is SGHNT and CDR2 is YYREEE (reference sequence). Trimming removed 3 bases at V and 1 base at J, with 12 bases between. The CDR3 has 15 amino acids. Together with reference TRBV5-4 and TRBJ2-3, the CDR3 gives the full variable domain: ETGVTQSPTHLIKTRGQQVTLRCSSQSGHNTVSWYQQALGQGPQFIFQYYREEENGRGNFPPRFSGLQFPNYSSELNVNALELDDSALYLCASSSGADGTDTQYFGPGTRLTVL.

The chain has TRBV9 and TRBJ2-7; 9 bases align to TRBD1. The CDR3 is 14 amino acids. Germline CDR1 and CDR2: SGDLS and YYNGEE. Trimming cost V 0 bases and J 4 bases; bases outside gene matches: 2. For the CDR3, the DNA is TGTGCCAGCAGCGTAGGGGACAGGGAGTACGAGCAGTACTTC. Translated, it gives CASSVGDREYEQYF.

The chain recombines TRBV28 with TRBJ2-1; 7 bases match TRBD1. Germline V lookup: CDR1 MDHEN, CDR2 SYDVKM. This CDR3 region has 16 residues. V shed 7 bases, J shed 1 base, and the junction held 10 bases outside the gene matches. This chain's CDR3 is CASNKQGSLSYNEQFF. The CDR3 coding sequence is TGTGCCAGCAACAAACAGGGGTCCTTATCCTACAATGAGCAGTTCTTC.

The J gene is TRBJ2-3, the V gene TRBV19; D may be TRBD1 or TRBD2 (6 bases each). V was shortened by 2 bases and J by 0 bases, with 9 bases between the two germline ends. CDR1 and CDR2 from the germline V gene are LNHDA and SQIVND (reference sequence). The length of the CDR3 is 15 residues. The chain's CDR3 is CASSIQGTSTDTQYF. Written as DNA, the CDR3 is TGTGCCAGTAGTATACAGGGGACTAGCACAGATACGCAGTATTTT.